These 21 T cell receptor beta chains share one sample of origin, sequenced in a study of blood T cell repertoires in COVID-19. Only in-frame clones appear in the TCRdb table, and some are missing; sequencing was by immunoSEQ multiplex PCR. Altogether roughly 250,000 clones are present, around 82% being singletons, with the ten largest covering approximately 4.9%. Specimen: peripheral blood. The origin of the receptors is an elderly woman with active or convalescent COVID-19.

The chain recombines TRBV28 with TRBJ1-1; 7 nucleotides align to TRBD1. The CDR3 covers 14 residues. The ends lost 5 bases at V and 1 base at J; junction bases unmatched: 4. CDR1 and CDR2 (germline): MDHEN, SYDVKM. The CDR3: CASSTQGGNTEAFF. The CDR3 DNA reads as TGTGCCAGCAGTACCCAGGGGGGGAACACTGAAGCTTTCTTT.

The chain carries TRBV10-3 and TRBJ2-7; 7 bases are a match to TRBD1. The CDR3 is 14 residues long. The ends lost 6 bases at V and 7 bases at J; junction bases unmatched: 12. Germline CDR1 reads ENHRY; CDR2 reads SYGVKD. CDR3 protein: CAIRPDRDVFEQYF. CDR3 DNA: TGTGCCATCAGGCCAGACAGGGATGTCTTTGAGCAGTACTTC.

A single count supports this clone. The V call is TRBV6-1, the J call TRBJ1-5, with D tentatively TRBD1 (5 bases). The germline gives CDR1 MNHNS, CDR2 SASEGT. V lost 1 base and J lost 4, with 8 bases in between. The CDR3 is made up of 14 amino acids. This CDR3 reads CASSEGQGNQPQHF. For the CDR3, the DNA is TGTGCCAGCAGTGAAGGGCAGGGAAATCAGCCCCAGCATTTT.

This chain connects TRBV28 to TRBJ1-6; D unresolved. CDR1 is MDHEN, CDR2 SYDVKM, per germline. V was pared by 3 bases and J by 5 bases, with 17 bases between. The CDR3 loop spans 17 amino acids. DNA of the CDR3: TGTGCCAGCAGTTTCCGAATAACCGGGGTTGATAATTCACCCCTCCACTTT. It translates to CASSFRITGVDNSPLHF.

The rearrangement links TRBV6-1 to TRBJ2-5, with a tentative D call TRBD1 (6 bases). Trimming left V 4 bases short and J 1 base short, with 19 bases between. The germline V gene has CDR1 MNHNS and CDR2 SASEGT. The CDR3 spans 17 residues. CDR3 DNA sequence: TGTGCCAGCAGTGGCCTGGGATTGGGGACAATCCAAGAGACCCAGTACTTC. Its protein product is CASSGLGLGTIQETQYF.

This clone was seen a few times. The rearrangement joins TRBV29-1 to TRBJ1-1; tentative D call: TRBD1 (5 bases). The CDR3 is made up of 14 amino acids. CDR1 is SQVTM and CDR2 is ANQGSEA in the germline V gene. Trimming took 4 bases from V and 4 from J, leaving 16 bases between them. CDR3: CSVAVGGWVTEAFF. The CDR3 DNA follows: TGCAGCGTTGCCGTGGGGGGATGGGTCACTGAAGCTTTCTTT.

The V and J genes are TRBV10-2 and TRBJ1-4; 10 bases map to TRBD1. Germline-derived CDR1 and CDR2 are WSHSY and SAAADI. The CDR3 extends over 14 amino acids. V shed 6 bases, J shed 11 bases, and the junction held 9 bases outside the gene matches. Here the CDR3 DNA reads TGCGCCAGCAGGGGGGACAGGGGTTTAGGGAAACTGTTTTTT. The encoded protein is CASRGDRGLGKLFF.

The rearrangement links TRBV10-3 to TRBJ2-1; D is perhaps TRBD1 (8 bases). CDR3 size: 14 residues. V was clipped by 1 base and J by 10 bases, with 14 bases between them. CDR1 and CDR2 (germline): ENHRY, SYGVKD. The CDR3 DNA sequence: TGTGCCATCAGTGAGTTGACAGGGGAGGGGGAGCAGTTCTTC. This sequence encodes CAISELTGEGEQFF.

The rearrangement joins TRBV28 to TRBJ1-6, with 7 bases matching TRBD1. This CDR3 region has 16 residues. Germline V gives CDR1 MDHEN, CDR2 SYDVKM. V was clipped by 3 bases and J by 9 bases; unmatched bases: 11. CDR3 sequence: CASSFLEGQGGSPLHF. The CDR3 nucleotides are TGTGCCAGCAGTTTCTTAGAGGGGCAGGGGGGTTCACCCCTCCACTTT.

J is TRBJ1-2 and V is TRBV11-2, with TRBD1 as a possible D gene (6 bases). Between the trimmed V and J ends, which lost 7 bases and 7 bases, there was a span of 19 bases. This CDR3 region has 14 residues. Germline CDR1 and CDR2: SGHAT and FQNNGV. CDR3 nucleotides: TGTGCCAGCACCCAGACAGGTTCGGGGTTTGGCTACACCTTC. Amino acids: CASTQTGSGFGYTF.

The CDR3 DNA sequence: TGTGCCAGCAGTCAAACGGGACATAGGTTCAGGGGGAATCAGCCCCAGCATTTT. Its translation is CASSQTGHRFRGNQPQHF. The chain combines TRBV6-6 with TRBJ1-5; 7 nucleotides agree with TRBD1. CDR3 size: 18 residues. The ends lost 5 bases at V and 4 bases at J; junction bases unmatched: 17. Germline V gene data show CDR1 as MNHNY and CDR2 as SVGAGI (reference sequence).

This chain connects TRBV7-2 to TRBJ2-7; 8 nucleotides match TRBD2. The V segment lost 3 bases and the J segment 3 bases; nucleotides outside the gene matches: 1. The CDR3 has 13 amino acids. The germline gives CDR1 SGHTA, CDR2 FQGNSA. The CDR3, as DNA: TGTGCCAGCAGCTTCCTAGCGGGCTACGAGCAGTACTTC. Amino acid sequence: CASSFLAGYEQYF.

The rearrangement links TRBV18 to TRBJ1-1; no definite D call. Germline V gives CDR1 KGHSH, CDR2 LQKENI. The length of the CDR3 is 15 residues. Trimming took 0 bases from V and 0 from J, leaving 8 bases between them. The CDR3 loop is CASSPPGSLNTEAFF. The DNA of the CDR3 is TGTGCCAGCTCACCACCCGGGTCATTGAACACTGAAGCTTTCTTT.

The CDR3 nucleotides read TGTGCCAGCAGTTTTAGGCAGGGGAGTGGCTACACCTTC. This gives the protein CASSFRQGSGYTF. V and J are TRBV12-3 or TRBV12-4 and TRBJ1-2; TRBD1 is a possible D gene (6 bases). V was trimmed by 3 bases and J by 7 bases, leaving 12 bases between them. The CDR3 spans 13 residues.

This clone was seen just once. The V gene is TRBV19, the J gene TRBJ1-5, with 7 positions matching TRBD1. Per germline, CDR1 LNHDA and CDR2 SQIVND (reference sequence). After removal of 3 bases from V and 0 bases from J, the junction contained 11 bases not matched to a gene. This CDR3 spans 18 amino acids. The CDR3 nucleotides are TGTGCCAGTAGTATCCCCCGGGACAGACGCCATAGCAATCAGCCCCAGCATTTT. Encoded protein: CASSIPRDRRHSNQPQHF. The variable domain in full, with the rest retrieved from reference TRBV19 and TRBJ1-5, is DGGITQSPKYLFRKEGQNVTLSCEQNLNHDAMYWYRQDPGQGLRLIYYSQIVNDFQKGDIAEGYSVSREKKESFPLTVTSAQKNPTAFYLCASSIPRDRRHSNQPQHFGDGTRLSIL.

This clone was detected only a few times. This chain's CDR3 is CASSLAGPGGGYTF. CDR3 sequence (DNA): TGTGCCAGCAGCTTAGCGGGGCCCGGCGGTGGCTACACCTTC. The V gene is TRBV7-9, the J gene TRBJ1-2; weak D call: TRBD1 (5 bases). The V end lost 0 bases, the J end lost 7 bases, and 12 bases lay between the germline ends. The CDR3 sequence is 14 residues long. CDR1 and CDR2 (germline): SEHNR, FQNEAQ (reference sequence).

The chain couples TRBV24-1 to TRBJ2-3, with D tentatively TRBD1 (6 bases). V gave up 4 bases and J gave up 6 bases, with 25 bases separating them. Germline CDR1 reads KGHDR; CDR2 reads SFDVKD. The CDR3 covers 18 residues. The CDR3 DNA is TGTGCCACCAGTGACGCCCTCCGGACAGTCAGTAGTTGGGATACGCAGTATTTT. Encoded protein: CATSDALRTVSSWDTQYF.

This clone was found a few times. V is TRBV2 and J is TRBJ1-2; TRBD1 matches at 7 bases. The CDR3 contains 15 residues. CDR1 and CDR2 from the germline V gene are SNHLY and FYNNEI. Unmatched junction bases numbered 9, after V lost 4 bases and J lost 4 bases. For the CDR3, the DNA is TGTGCCAGCAGTGCCCCGGGACAGTGGGGCTATGGCTACACCTTC. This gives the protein CASSAPGQWGYGYTF.

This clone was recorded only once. This CDR3 reads CASSLVGALNEKLFF. The CDR3 DNA is TGTGCCAGCAGCTTGGTAGGGGCTCTTAATGAAAAACTGTTTTTT. The chain has TRBV5-6 and TRBJ1-4, with D tentatively TRBD1 (5 bases). V was trimmed by 0 bases and J by 4 bases, leaving 10 bases between them. Per the germline V gene, CDR1 is SGHDT and CDR2 is YYEEEE. The CDR3 spans 15 residues.

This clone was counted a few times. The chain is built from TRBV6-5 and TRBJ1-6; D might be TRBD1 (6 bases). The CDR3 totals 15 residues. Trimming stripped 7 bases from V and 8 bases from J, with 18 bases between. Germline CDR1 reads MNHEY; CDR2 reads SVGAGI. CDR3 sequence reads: CASTSLGQTYSPLHF. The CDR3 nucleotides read TGTGCCAGCACCTCGTTAGGACAGACCTATTCACCCCTCCACTTT.

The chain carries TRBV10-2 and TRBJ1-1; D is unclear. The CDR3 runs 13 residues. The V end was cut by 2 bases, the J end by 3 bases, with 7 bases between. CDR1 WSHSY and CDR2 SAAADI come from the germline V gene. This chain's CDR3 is CASSENRDTEAFF. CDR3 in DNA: TGCGCCAGCAGTGAGAATCGGGACACTGAAGCTTTCTTT.